These T cell receptor beta chains were read from a single sample in a study of T cells in Graves' hyperthyroidism and ophthalmopathy. TCRdb re-analysed the multiplex PCR reads in MiXCR, keeping a single row per CDR3 protein. The repertoire holds approximately 250,000 distinct CDR3 sequences, with approximately 24% as singletons. Sequenced: blood. Receptor source: a woman in her forties with Graves' ophthalmopathy. Both conserved end residues are part of each CDR3. D genes are given only for firm matches. The size field is filled for only some rows; it gives once, few, many or a size class.

clone size: many; V gene: TRBV28; D gene: TRBD1; J gene: TRBJ2-7; CDR3 DNA: TGTGCCAGCAGTTTGGGCAGGGGGCCCTACGAGCAGTACTTC; CDR3 protein: CASSLGRGPYEQYF
clone size: many; V gene: TRBV10-3; D gene: TRBD1; J gene: TRBJ2-7; CDR3 DNA: TGTGCCATCGGACGGGACAGCCCCTACGAGCAGTACTTC; CDR3 protein: CAIGRDSPYEQYF
clone size: NA; V gene: TRBV18; D gene: NA; J gene: TRBJ2-7; CDR3 DNA: TGTGCCAGCTCACCACGGGTCGGAGAGTCCTACGAGCAGTACTTC; CDR3 protein: CASSPRVGESYEQYF
clone size: many; V gene: TRBV11-3; D gene: TRBD1; J gene: TRBJ1-1; CDR3 DNA: TGTGCCAGCAGCCGACAGGGTTGGACTGAAGCTTTCTTT; CDR3 protein: CASSRQGWTEAFF
clone size: NA; V gene: TRBV7-8; D gene: NA; J gene: TRBJ2-7; CDR3 DNA: TGTGCCAGCAGCGCGGTCCTTGGGGGGCAGTACTTC; CDR3 protein: CASSAVLGGQYF
clone size: many; V gene: TRBV6-5; D gene: TRBD2; J gene: TRBJ2-5; CDR3 DNA: TGTGCCAGCAGTTCTCAGCGGGAACGGGTGGGAGAGACCCAGTACTTC; CDR3 protein: CASSSQRERVGETQYF
clone size: many; V gene: TRBV18; D gene: NA; J gene: TRBJ2-7; CDR3 DNA: TGTGCCAGCTCACCCACAGGACCGGGCGACGAGCAGTACTTC; CDR3 protein: CASSPTGPGDEQYF
clone size: many; V gene: TRBV24-1; D gene: NA; J gene: TRBJ2-5; CDR3 DNA: TGTGCCACCAGTGACCCGGGGCCGGCACAAGAGACCCAGTACTTC; CDR3 protein: CATSDPGPAQETQYF
clone size: many; V gene: TRBV7-2; D gene: NA; J gene: TRBJ1-2; CDR3 DNA: TGTGCCAGCAGCGAAGTCCGGGACAACACTGGCTACACCTTC; CDR3 protein: CASSEVRDNTGYTF
clone size: once; V gene: TRBV12-3/TRBV12-4; D gene: NA; J gene: TRBJ2-7; CDR3 DNA: TGTGCCAGCAGTAGGACTGACGAGCAGTACTTC; CDR3 protein: CASSRTDEQYF
clone size: many; V gene: TRBV30; D gene: NA; J gene: TRBJ1-1; CDR3 DNA: TGTGCCTGGACGCGGGGGGCGAACACTGAAGCTTTCTTT; CDR3 protein: CAWTRGANTEAFF
clone size: NA; V gene: TRBV28; D gene: NA; J gene: TRBJ2-5; CDR3 DNA: TGTGCCAGCAGTGCAGTTGGGCCTCAAGAGACCCAGTACTTC; CDR3 protein: CASSAVGPQETQYF
clone size: many; V gene: TRBV12-3/TRBV12-4; D gene: NA; J gene: TRBJ1-1; CDR3 DNA: TGTGCCAGCAGTTTAGGGGGAGATGAAGCTTTCTTT; CDR3 protein: CASSLGGDEAFF
clone size: many; V gene: TRBV12-3/TRBV12-4; D gene: TRBD1; J gene: TRBJ1-3; CDR3 DNA: TGTGCCAGCAACAGGGGGGAAAACACCATATATTTT; CDR3 protein: CASNRGENTIYF
clone size: NA; V gene: TRBV28; D gene: NA; J gene: TRBJ1-5; CDR3 DNA: TGTGCCAGCAGCCGCCACCGTCCGAATCAGCCCCAGCCTTTT; CDR3 protein: CASSRHRPNQPQPF
clone size: NA; V gene: TRBV6-1; D gene: NA; J gene: TRBJ2-6; CDR3 DNA: TGTGCCAGCCGCGACTCAAGCTCTGGGGCCAACGTCCTGACTTTC; CDR3 protein: CASRDSSSGANVLTF
clone size: many; V gene: TRBV20-1; D gene: NA; J gene: TRBJ1-2; CDR3 DNA: TGCAGTGCCCCGATTCCTTATGGCTACACCTTC; CDR3 protein: CSAPIPYGYTF
clone size: NA; V gene: TRBV6-5; D gene: TRBD1; J gene: TRBJ1-5; CDR3 DNA: TGTGCCAGCAGTTACGGGGGGACGACAGGGGGCAATCAGCCCCAGGATTTT; CDR3 protein: CASSYGGTTGGNQPQDF
clone size: many; V gene: TRBV6-2/TRBV6-3; D gene: TRBD2; J gene: TRBJ2-7; CDR3 DNA: TGTGCCAGCAGTTCCGGCGCATTACTAGCGGGAGGGCCCTCCTACGAGCAGTACTTC; CDR3 protein: CASSSGALLAGGPSYEQYF
clone size: many; V gene: TRBV7-2; D gene: NA; J gene: TRBJ2-2; CDR3 DNA: TGTGCCAGCAGCCCGACGACAGTGGCCGGGGAGCTGTTTTTT; CDR3 protein: CASSPTTVAGELFF
clone size: many; V gene: TRBV10-3; D gene: NA; J gene: TRBJ2-5; CDR3 DNA: TGTGCCATCAGTGAGTCGGCCGTCGAGACCCAGTACTTC; CDR3 protein: CAISESAVETQYF
clone size: many; V gene: TRBV6-1; D gene: NA; J gene: TRBJ2-7; CDR3 DNA: TGTGCCAGCAGTCAAGGGGCAGGGGACGAGCAGTACTTC; CDR3 protein: CASSQGAGDEQYF
clone size: many; V gene: TRBV5-1; D gene: TRBD1; J gene: TRBJ1-2; CDR3 DNA: TGCGCCAGCAGCCCAGCCCCCCCGGGACAGGGCGGGGGCTACACCTTC; CDR3 protein: CASSPAPPGQGGGYTF
clone size: many; V gene: TRBV20-1; D gene: TRBD2; J gene: TRBJ2-7; CDR3 DNA: TGCAGTGCTTACGAACTAGCGGACTACGAGCAGTACTTC; CDR3 protein: CSAYELADYEQYF
clone size: many; V gene: TRBV19; D gene: NA; J gene: TRBJ1-1; CDR3 DNA: TGTGCCAGTAGTGACCGGCCAGGGGCCTCGAACACTGAAGCTTTCTTT; CDR3 protein: CASSDRPGASNTEAFF
clone size: many; V gene: TRBV4-1; D gene: TRBD1; J gene: TRBJ2-4; CDR3 DNA: TGCGCCAGCAGCCAACCGACAGGGAGCCTAGCCAAAAACATTCAGTACTTC; CDR3 protein: CASSQPTGSLAKNIQYF